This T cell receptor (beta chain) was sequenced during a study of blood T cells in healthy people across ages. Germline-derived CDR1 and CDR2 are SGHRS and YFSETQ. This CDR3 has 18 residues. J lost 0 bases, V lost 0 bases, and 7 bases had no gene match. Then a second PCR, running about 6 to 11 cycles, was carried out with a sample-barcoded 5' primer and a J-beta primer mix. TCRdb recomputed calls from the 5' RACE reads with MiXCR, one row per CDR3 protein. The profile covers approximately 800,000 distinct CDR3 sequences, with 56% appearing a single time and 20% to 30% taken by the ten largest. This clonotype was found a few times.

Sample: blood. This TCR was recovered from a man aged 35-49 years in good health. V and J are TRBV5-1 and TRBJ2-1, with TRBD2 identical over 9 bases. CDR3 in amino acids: CASSLESSGASSYNEQFF. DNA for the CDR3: TGCGCCAGCAGCTTGGAATCTAGCGGGGCAAGCTCCTACAATGAGCAGTTCTTC.